The T cell receptor beta chain described here comes from a study of OX40 agonist ivuxolimab in advanced cancers. A note on the overall study: Ivuxolimab was an agonistic, fully human IgG2 monoclonal antibody directed against OX40 (CD134), a costimulatory receptor. Intravenous ivuxolimab was administered to patients every 2 weeks at six dose levels: 0.01, 0.1, 0.3, 1.5, 3 and 10 mg/kg. Of the roughly 51 patients in dose escalation, about 20 had hepatocellular carcinoma, around 15 had melanoma, 9 had renal cell carcinoma and 9 had head and neck cancer. In the dose-escalation cohort, 82.7% of patients were male, and the mean age was roughly 60 years, with a range of roughly 23 to 85. Prior anti-PD-1, anti-PD-L1 or anti-CTLA-4 therapy was permitted, and roughly two fifths of dose-escalation patients had received checkpoint inhibitors. Partial responses occurred in three dose-escalation patients, of whom one had hepatocellular carcinoma and two had cutaneous melanoma. Peripheral TCRbeta sequencing aimed to test whether ivuxolimab altered TCR sequence diversity and caused clonal T-cell expansion. The paper reports the monotherapy dose-escalation portion (N of about 50 patients) of the phase I ivuxolimab trial. Overall results and qualifications from the work: Low levels of normalized T-cell clonal expansion were also seen in some patients who did not respond. Antigen specificity was not determined for the clonally expanded peripheral T cells. At doses of 0.1 to 3.0 mg/kg, clonal expansion of both CD4+ and CD8+ T cells in blood was seen between baseline and week 6. In the 0.1-3.0 mg/kg groups, partial responders had among the lowest normalized peripheral clonal expansion, particularly in CD8+ T cells. After ivuxolimab, expanded clones were on average more numerous among CD8+ T cells than among CD4+ T cells.

The germline V gene supplies CDR1 SGHRS and CDR2 YFSETQ. The CDR3 spans 16 residues, from the cysteine through the phenylalanine. Only the CDR3 region is kept as DNA, spanning 48 bases read in frame from base 1. V is shortened by 4 bases, J by 0 bases, and the region joining them spans 11 bases. With respect to this clone: This clone's antigen is unknown. Nothing much larger sits one base from this clone, and base qualities are not available.

The trial excluded patients who had a history of autoimmune disease or who were on systemic immunosuppression. Peripheral blood for TCR sequencing was collected from all dose cohorts at baseline, on cycle 4 day 1, and on cycle 7 day 1. Samples were obtained from an open-label, multicenter, first-in-human phase I dose-escalation trial of ivuxolimab. Adults with locally advanced or metastatic melanoma, renal cell, hepatocellular, or head and neck squamous cell carcinoma were enrolled in the trial. Before TCR sequencing, CD4+ and CD8+ T cells were separately sorted from peripheral blood. Genomic DNA was extracted from sorted cells for sequencing of the TCRbeta CDR3 region. The immunoSEQ Assay was used to sequence the TCRbeta CDR3 regions. TCRdb obtained this table from immuneACCESS and retained in-frame rearrangements with V and J assigned. These tables miss some clones; where compared with another copy, unresolved V genes account for less than half of the shortfall, and the remainder is unexplained. The sample yields some 70,000 clones; roughly 85% were counted once. The ten largest clones take up roughly 8.6% of the sample.

This receptor was taken from an adult with an advanced solid tumor such as melanoma, head and neck, liver or kidney cancer. The chain uses TRBV5-1 and TRBJ1-6; no D gene call is confident. Sample: CD4+ or CD8+ T cells sorted from blood, taken in a trial of the OX40 agonist ivuxolimab. CDR3 reads: CASSTGGSSYNSPLHF. In nucleotide form, the sequence is TGCGCCAGCAGCACCGGCGGGAGCTCCTATAATTCACCCCTCCACTTT.